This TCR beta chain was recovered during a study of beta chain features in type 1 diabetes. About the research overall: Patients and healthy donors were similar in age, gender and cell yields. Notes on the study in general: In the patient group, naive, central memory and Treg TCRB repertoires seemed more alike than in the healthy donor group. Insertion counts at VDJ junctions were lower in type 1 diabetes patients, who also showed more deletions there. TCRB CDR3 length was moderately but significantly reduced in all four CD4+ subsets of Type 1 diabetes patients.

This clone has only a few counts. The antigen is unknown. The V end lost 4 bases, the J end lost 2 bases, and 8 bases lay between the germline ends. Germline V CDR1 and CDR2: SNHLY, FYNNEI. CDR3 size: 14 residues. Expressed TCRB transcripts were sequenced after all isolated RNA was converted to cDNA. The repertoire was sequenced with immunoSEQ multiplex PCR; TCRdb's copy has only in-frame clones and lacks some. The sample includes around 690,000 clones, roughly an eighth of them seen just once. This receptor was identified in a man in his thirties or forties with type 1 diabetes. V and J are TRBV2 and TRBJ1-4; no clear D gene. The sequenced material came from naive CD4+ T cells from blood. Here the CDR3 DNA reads TGTGCCAGCAGTGTCATTGGGACTAATGAAAAACTGTTTTTT. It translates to CASSVIGTNEKLFF. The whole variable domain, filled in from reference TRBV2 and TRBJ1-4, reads EPEVTQTPSHQVTQMGQEVILRCVPISNHLYFYWYRQILGQKVEFLVSFYNNEISEKSEIFDDQFSVERPDGSNFTLKIRSTKLEDSAMYFCASSVIGTNEKLFFGSGTQLSVL.